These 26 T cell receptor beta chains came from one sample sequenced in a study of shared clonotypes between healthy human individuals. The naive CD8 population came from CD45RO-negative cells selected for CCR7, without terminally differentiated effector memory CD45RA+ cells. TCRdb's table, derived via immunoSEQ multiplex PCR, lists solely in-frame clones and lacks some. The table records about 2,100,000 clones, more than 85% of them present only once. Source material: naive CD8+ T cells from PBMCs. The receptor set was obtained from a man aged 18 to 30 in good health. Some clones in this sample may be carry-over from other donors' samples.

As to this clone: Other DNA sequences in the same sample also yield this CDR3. The CDR3 DNA reads as TGTGCCAGCAGCGTGTCAGGAGGGAACACCGGGGAGCTGTTTTTT. It yields the protein CASSVSGGNTGELFF. The chain carries TRBV9 and TRBJ2-2; a weak D match, TRBD2 (5 bases). The CDR3 length is 15 residues. V lost 2 bases and J lost 1, with 9 bases in between. The germline CDR1 and CDR2 sequences are SGDLS and YYNGEE.

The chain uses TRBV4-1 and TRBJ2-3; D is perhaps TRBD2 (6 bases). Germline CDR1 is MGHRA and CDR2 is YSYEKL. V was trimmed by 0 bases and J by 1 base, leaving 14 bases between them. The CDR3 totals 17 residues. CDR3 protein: CASSQEDAKRGTDTQYF. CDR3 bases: TGCGCCAGCAGCCAAGAAGACGCGAAGCGGGGCACAGATACGCAGTATTTT.

The DNA for the CDR3 is TGTGCCAGCAGTTACTCGACTAATAGCAATCAGCCCCAGCATTTT. Translated: CASSYSTNSNQPQHF. The rearrangement links TRBV6-5 to TRBJ1-5; D gene ambiguous. CDR1 MNHEY and CDR2 SVGAGI come from the germline V gene. Between the trimmed V and J ends, which lost 0 bases and 0 bases, there was a span of 6 bases. The CDR3 is 15 amino acids.

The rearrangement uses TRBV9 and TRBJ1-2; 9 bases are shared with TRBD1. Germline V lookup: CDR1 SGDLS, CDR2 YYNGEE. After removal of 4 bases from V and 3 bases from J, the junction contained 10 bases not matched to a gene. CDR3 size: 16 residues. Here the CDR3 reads CASSTSQGAVDYGYTF. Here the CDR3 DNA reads TGTGCCAGCAGCACCTCACAGGGGGCAGTGGACTATGGCTACACCTTC.

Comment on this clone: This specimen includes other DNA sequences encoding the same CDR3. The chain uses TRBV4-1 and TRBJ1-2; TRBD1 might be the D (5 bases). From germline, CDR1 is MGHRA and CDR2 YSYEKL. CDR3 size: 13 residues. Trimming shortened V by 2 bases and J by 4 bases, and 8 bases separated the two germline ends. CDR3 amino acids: CASSQRGSYGYTF. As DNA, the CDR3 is TGCGCCAGCAGCCAAAGGGGATCCTATGGCTACACCTTC.

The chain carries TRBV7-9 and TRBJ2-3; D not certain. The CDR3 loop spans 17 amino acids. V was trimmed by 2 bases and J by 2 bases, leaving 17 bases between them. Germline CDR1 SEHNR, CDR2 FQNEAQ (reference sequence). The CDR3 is CASSLTTTPPFTDTQYF. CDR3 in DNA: TGTGCCAGCAGCTTAACAACGACACCACCCTTCACAGATACGCAGTATTTT.

This CDR3 is CAWSTGGSAGYTF. As DNA, the CDR3 is TGTGCCTGGAGTACCGGGGGCTCAGCCGGCTACACCTTC. The chain carries TRBV30 and TRBJ1-2; maybe TRBD1 (6 bases). Trimming pared 2 bases from V and 8 bases from J, leaving 15 bases between. Germline V gene sequence: CDR1 GTSNPN, CDR2 SVGIG (reference sequence). The CDR3 consists of 13 residues.

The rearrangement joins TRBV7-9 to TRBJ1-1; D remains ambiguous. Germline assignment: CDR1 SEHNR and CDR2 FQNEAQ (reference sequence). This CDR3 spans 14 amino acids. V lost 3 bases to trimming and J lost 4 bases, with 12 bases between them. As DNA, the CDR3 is TGTGCCAGCAGCTTCCCCGGGGAGAGCACTGAAGCTTTCTTT. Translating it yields CASSFPGESTEAFF. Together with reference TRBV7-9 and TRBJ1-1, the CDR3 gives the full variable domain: DTGVSQNPRHKITKRGQNVTFRCDPISEHNRLYWYRQTLGQGPEFLTYFQNEAQLEKSRLLSDRFSAERPKGSFSTLEIQRTEQGDSAMYLCASSFPGESTEAFFGQGTRLTVV.

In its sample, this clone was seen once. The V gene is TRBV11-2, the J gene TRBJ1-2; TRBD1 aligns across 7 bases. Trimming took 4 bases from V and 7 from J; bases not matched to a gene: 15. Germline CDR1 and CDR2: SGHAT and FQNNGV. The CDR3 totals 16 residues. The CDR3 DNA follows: TGTGCCAGCAGCTCGACCAACAGGGAATCAGGGGGTGGCTACACCTTC. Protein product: CASSSTNRESGGGYTF.

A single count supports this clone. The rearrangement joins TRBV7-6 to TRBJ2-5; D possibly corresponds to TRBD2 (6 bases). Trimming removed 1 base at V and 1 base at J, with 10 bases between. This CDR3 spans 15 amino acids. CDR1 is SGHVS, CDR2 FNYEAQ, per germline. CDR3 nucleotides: TGTGCCAGCAGCTTAGTTATGGGACTCCAAGAGACCCAGTACTTC. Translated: CASSLVMGLQETQYF.

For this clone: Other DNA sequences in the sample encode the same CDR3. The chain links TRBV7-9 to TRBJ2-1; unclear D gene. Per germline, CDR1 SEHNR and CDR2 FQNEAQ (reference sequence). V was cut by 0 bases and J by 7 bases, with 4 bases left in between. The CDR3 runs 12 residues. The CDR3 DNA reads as TGTGCCAGCAGCTTAGCTTTGAATGAGCAGTTCTTC. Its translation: CASSLALNEQFF.

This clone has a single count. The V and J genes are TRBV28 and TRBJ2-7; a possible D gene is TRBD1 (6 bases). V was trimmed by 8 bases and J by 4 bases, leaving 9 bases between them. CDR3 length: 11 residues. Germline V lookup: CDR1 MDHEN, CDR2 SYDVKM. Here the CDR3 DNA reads TGTGCCAGCTGGACAGATTACGAGCAGTACTTC. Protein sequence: CASWTDYEQYF.

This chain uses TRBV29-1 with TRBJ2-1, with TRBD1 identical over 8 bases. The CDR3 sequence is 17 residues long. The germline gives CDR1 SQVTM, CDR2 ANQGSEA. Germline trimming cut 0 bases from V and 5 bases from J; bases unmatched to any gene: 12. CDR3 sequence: CSVEDPGQALWNNEQFF. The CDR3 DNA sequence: TGCAGCGTTGAAGATCCGGGACAGGCGTTGTGGAACAATGAGCAGTTCTTC.

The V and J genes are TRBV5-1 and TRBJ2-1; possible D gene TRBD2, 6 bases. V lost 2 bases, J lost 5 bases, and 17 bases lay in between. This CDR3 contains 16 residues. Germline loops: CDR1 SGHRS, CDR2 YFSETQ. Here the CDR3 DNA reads TGCGCCAGCAGCTTCACCATGGGGGGTCGCAACAATGAGCAGTTCTTC. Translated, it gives CASSFTMGGRNNEQFF.

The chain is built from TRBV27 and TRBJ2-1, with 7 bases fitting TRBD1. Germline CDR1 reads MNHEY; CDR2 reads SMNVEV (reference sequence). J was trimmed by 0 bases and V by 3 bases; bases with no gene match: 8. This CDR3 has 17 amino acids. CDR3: CASSFPQGVGSYNEQFF. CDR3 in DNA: TGTGCCAGCAGTTTCCCTCAGGGGGTCGGCTCCTACAATGAGCAGTTCTTC.

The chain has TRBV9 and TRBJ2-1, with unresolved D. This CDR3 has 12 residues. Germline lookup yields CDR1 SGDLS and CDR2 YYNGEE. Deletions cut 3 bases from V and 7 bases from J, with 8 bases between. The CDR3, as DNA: TGTGCCAGCAGCGAGAATATTAATGAGCAGTTCTTC. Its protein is CASSENINEQFF.

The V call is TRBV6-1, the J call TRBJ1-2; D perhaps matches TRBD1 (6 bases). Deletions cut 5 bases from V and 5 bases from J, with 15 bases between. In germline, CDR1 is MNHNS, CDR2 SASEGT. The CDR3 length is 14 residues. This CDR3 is CASSPRGTAYGYTF. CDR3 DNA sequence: TGTGCCAGCAGTCCAAGGGGGACCGCGTATGGCTACACCTTC.

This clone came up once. The chain's CDR3 is CASSPRPGAFGDEQFF. The CDR3 nucleotides read TGTGCCAGCAGCCCGAGGCCGGGGGCCTTTGGCGATGAGCAGTTCTTC. The chain uses TRBV7-8 and TRBJ2-1, with D perhaps assigned TRBD1 or TRBD2 (6 bases each). This CDR3 region has 16 residues. In germline, CDR1 is SGHVS, CDR2 FQNEAQ. The V and J ends lost 5 bases and 8 bases respectively, with 22 bases between them. The complete variable domain, with remaining parts taken from reference TRBV7-8 and TRBJ2-1, reads GAGVSQSPRYKVAKRGQDVALRCDPISGHVSLFWYQQALGQGPEFLTYFQNEAQLDKSGLPSDRFFAERPEGSVSTLKIQRTQQEDSAVYLCASSPRPGAFGDEQFFGPGTRLTVL.

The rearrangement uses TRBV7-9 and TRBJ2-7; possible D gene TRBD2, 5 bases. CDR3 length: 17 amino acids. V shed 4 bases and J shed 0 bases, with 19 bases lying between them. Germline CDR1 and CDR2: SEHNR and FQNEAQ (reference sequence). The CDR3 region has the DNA TGTGCCAGCAGCTCCCCCCCTCGGGGTGGGAGCTCCTACGAGCAGTACTTC. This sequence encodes CASSSPPRGGSSYEQYF.

The CDR3 DNA reads as TGCGCCAGCAGGCCTGATCCGGGACAGGGCTACGAGCAGTACTTC. Residues: CASRPDPGQGYEQYF. V and J are TRBV5-1 and TRBJ2-7, with 9 bases identical to TRBD1. Germline values: CDR1 SGHRS, CDR2 YFSETQ. J lost 3 bases, V lost 5 bases, and 9 bases had no gene match. CDR3 length equals 15 residues. The full variable domain, completed using reference TRBV5-1 and TRBJ2-7, is KAGVTQTPRYLIKTRGQQVTLSCSPISGHRSVSWYQQTPGQGLQFLFEYFSETQRNKGNFPGRFSGRQFSNSRSEMNVSTLELGDSALYLCASRPDPGQGYEQYFGPGTRLTVT.

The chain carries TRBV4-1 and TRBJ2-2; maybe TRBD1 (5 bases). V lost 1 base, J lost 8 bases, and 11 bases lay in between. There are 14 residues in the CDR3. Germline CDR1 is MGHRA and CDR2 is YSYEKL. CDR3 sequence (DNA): TGCGCCAGCAGCCAAGTTAGGGGATCGGGGGAGCTGTTTTTT. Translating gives CASSQVRGSGELFF.

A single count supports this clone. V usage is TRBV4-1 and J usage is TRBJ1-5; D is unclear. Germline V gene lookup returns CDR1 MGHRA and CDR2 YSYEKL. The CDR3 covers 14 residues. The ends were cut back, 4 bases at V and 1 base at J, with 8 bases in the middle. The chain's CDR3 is CASSLGRSNQPQHF. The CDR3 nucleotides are TGCGCCAGCAGCCTAGGACGGAGCAATCAGCCCCAGCATTTT.

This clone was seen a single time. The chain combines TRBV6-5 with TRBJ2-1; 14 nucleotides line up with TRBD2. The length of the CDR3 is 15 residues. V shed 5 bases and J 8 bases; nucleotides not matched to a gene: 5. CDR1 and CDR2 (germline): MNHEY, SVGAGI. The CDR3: CASSQTSGRAYEQFF. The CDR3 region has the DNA TGTGCCAGCAGTCAGACTAGCGGGAGGGCCTATGAGCAGTTCTTC.

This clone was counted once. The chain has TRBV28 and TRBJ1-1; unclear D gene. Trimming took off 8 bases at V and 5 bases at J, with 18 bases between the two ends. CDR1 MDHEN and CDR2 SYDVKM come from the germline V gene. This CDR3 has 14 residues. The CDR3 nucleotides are TGTGCCAGCTCCCAGGCGGGTTTAGGAACTGAAGCTTTCTTT. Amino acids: CASSQAGLGTEAFF.

The CDR3 loop reads CASSLVGFQETQYF. The DNA for the CDR3 is TGTGCCAGCAGCTTGGTGGGGTTCCAAGAGACCCAGTACTTC. The chain links TRBV5-8 to TRBJ2-5; D is unresolved. The CDR3 consists of 14 residues. CDR1 and CDR2 (germline): SGHTS, YDEGEE. Trimming left V 0 bases short and J 1 base short, with 7 bases between.

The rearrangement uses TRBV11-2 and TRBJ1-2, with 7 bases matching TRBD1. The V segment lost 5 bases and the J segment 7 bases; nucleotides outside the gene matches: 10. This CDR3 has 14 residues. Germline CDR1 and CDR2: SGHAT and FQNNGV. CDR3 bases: TGTGCCAGCAGCGCCCGTCGAGGACAGGCTGGCTACACCTTC. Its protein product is CASSARRGQAGYTF.